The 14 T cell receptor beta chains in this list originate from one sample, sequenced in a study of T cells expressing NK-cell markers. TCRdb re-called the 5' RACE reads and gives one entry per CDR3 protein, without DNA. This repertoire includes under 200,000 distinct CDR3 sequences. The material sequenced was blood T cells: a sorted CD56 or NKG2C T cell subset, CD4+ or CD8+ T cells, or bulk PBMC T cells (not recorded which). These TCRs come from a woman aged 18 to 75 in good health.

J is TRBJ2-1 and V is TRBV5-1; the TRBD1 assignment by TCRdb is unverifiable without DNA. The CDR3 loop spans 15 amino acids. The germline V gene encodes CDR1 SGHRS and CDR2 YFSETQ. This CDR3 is CASSLSQGWMNEQFF.

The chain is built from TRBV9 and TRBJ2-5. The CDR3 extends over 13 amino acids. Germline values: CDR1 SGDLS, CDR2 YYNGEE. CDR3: CASTSGRSETQYF. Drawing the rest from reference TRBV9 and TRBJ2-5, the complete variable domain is DSGVTQTPKHLITATGQRVTLRCSPRSGDLSVYWYQQSLDQGLQFLIQYYNGEERAKGNILERFSAQQFPDLHSELNLSSLELGDSALYFCASTSGRSETQYFGPGTRLLVL.

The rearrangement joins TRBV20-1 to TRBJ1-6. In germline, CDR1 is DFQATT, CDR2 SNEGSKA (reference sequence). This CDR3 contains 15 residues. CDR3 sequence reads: CSAADGSANDSPLHF.

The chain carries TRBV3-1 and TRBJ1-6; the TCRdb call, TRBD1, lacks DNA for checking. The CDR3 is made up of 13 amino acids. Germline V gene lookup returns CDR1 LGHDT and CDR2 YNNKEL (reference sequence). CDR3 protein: CASSVGRGSPLHF.

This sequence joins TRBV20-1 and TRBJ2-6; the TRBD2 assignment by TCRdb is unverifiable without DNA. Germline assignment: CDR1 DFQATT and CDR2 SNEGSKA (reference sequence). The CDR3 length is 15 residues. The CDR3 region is CSARSGSTGANVLTF.

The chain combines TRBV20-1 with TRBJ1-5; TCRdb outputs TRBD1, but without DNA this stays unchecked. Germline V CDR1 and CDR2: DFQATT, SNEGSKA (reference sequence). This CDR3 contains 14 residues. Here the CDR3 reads CSAPAGQINQPQHF.

The CDR3 sequence is CASSYTTYRDGGYTF. The rearrangement uses TRBV6-5 and TRBJ1-2; TCRdb's D call of TRBD1 is untestable without DNA. Germline CDR1 is MNHEY and CDR2 is SVGAGI. CDR3 size: 15 residues.

This CDR3 reads CSVSPRNPYNEQFF. This chain connects TRBV29-1 to TRBJ2-1; TCRdb gives TRBD1 as the D gene, but with no DNA this cannot be confirmed. Germline V gives CDR1 SQVTM, CDR2 ANQGSEA. This CDR3 spans 14 amino acids.

The CDR3 is CAIGTISNQPQHF. The rearrangement uses TRBV10-3 and TRBJ1-5; TCRdb picks TRBD1, but there is no DNA to check that call. There are 13 residues in the CDR3. Germline V gene sequence: CDR1 ENHRY, CDR2 SYGVKD.

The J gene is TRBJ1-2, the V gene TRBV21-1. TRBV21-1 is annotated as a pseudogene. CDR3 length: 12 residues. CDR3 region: CASSKRTYGYTF.

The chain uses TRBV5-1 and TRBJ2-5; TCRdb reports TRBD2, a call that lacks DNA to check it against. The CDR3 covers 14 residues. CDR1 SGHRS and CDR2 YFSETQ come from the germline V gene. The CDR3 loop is CASSPTRSQETQYF.

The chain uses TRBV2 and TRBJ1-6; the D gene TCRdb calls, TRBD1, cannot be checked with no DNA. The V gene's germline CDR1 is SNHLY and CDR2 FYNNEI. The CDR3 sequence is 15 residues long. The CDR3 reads CASINRGGSDSPLHF.

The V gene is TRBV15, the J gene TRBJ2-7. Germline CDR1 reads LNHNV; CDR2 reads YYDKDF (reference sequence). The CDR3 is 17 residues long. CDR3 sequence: CATSRDLDRLSSYEQYF.

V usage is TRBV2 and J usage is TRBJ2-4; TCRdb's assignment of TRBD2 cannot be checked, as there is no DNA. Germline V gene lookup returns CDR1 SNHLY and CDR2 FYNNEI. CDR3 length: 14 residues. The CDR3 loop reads CASKSGERPNIQYF.